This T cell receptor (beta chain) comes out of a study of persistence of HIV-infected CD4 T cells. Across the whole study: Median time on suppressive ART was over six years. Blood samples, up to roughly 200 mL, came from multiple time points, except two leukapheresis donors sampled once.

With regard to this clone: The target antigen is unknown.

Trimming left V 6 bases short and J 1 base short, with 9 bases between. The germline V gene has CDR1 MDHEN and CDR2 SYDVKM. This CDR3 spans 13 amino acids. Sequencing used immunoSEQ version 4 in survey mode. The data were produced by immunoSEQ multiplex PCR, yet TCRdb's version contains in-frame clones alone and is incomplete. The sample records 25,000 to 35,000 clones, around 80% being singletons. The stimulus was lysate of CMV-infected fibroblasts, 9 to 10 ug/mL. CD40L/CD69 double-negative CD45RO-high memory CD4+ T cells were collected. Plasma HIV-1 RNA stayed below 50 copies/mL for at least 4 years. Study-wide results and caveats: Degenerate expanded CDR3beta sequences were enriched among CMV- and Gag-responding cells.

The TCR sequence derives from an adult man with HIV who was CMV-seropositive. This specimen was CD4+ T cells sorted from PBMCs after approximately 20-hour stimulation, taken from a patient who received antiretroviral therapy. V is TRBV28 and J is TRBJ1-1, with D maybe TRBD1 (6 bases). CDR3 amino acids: CASRDRPNTEAFF. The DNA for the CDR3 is TGTGCCAGCAGGGACAGACCGAACACTGAAGCTTTCTTT. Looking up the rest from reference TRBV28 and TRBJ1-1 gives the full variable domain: DVKVTQSSRYLVKRTGEKVFLECVQDMDHENMFWYRQDPGLGLRLIYFSYDVKMKEKGDIPEGYSVSREKKERFSLILESASTNQTSMYLCASRDRPNTEAFFGQGTRLTVV.